Described below is a single TCR beta chain sequence and its context. The antigen is unknown. These data belong to a study of PD-1 blockade in classical Hodgkin lymphoma. Regarding the study as a whole: Unlike CD8+ TCR diversity, which did not rise significantly by C4D1, CD4+ TCR diversity did. The study reported lower baseline TCR diversity in newly diagnosed patients than in healthy donors. Patients were excluded if nivolumab began under 1 year after ASCT (the autologous transplant).

CDR3 length equals 14 residues. The V segment lost 5 bases and the J segment 6 bases; nucleotides outside the gene matches: 4. CDR1 is SSHAT, CDR2 FNYEAQ, per germline (reference sequence). Every patient experienced relapse after autologous stem cell transplantation, and brentuximab vedotin exposure varied. From thawed PBMCs, CD4+ T cells were purified using magnetic negative selection. Complete response, partial response or progressive disease made up the best responses. Data came from immunoSEQ multiplex PCR; TCRdb stores just in-frame clones and leaves some out. In the table there are around 7,700 clones, 70% to 90% of which are singletons.

This receptor was taken from a human donor with classical Hodgkin lymphoma. The source was CD4+ T cells from blood, collected at baseline. The gene calls are TRBV7-7 and TRBJ2-1; 10 nucleotides line up with TRBD2. The CDR3 DNA follows: TGTGCCAGCAGCCTTAGCGGGGGGTCCAATGAGCAGTTCTTC. Translation: CASSLSGGSNEQFF.